This T cell receptor (beta chain) was sequenced for a study of a mutant IDH1 vaccine in newly diagnosed glioma. Across the whole study: The start of vaccination came 4-6 weeks after radiotherapy alone, or with temozolomide cycles. Of treated patients, approximately 62% were men and approximately 40% women, averaging about 40 years. Study-wide results and limits: Evidence of vaccine-induced immune responses was documented in 85% to 95% of patients.

Between the trimmed V and J ends, which lost 4 bases and 7 bases, there was a span of 14 bases. Per the germline V gene, CDR1 is MNHNY and CDR2 is SVGAGI (reference sequence). The CDR3 totals 14 residues. Time point reported: week 47, end of study. In the vaccine, a single dose held 300 ug of the mutant IDH1 20-mer peptide, along with topical imiquimod. Donors had new WHO grade 3 or 4 IDH1-mutant, ATRX-lost astrocytomas. The repertoire was sequenced with immunoSEQ multiplex PCR; TCRdb's copy has only in-frame clones and lacks some. The sample holds 45,000 to 65,000 clones, almost 65% seen once. This clone has a single count. What it binds is unknown.

This receptor was identified in a man in his forties or fifties with glioma. Some clones in this sample may be carry-over from other donors' samples. Sequenced here: peripheral blood mononuclear cells (PBMCs), sampled from a glioma patient whose treatment included an IDH1 peptide vaccine. The chain joins TRBV6-6 to TRBJ1-5; D remains ambiguous. The CDR3 is CASSSKGYRQPQHF. CDR3 coding DNA: TGTGCCAGCAGTTCCAAGGGATATAGGCAGCCCCAGCATTTT.